The next 21 T cell receptor beta chains were all read from a single sample in a study of Graves' ophthalmopathy and Graves' hyperthyroidism. Amplified material comprised TCR beta CDR3 regions derived from RNA transcripts. RT-PCR with HTBI primers came first, then second-round multiplex PCR. TCRdb re-called the multiplex PCR reads through MiXCR, storing one row per CDR3 protein. The data show roughly 600,000 distinct CDR3 sequences, with 35% to 40% seen just once and 4% to 5% held by the top ten. Sequencing was performed on peripheral blood or thyroid tissue (not recorded which). These receptors were collected from an adult man with Graves' hyperthyroidism.

V usage is TRBV19 and J usage is TRBJ1-1; no firm D call. The V end was cut by 1 base, the J end by 7 bases, with 10 bases between. The CDR3 consists of 13 residues. The germline V gene has CDR1 LNHDA and CDR2 SQIVND (reference sequence). The CDR3 reads CASSIGIGLEAFF. The CDR3 bases are TGTGCCAGTAGTATAGGAATAGGGCTTGAAGCTTTCTTT.

This chain connects TRBV7-2 to TRBJ2-7; D perhaps matches TRBD1 (6 bases). Germline-derived CDR1 and CDR2 are SGHTA and FQGNSA. The CDR3 contains 14 residues. V was cut by 1 base and J by 5 bases, with 12 bases left in between. CDR3 residues: CASSLGIGDNEQYF. The CDR3 nucleotides read TGTGCCAGCAGCTTAGGGATAGGGGACAACGAGCAGTACTTC.

This clonotype occurred many times. This rearrangement joins TRBV12-5 to TRBJ1-1; D uncertain. V was clipped by 2 bases and J by 2 bases, with 6 bases between them. The CDR3 is 13 amino acids. CDR1 and CDR2 from the germline V gene are LGHNT and FRNRAP. CDR3 bases: TGTGCTAGTGGTTTGTTTCACAACACTGAAGCTTTCTTT. Protein sequence: CASGLFHNTEAFF.

This clonotype was recorded many times. The J gene is TRBJ2-5, the V gene TRBV5-1; TRBD2 is a possible D gene (7 bases). CDR3 size: 16 residues. Germline V CDR1 and CDR2: SGHRS, YFSETQ. Trimming left V 0 bases short and J 0 bases short, with 12 bases between. CDR3 DNA: TGCGCCAGCAGCTTGGATGCGGGGGCCCACCAAGAGACCCAGTACTTC. As protein: CASSLDAGAHQETQYF.

This chain uses TRBV20-1 with TRBJ2-3; D tentatively fits TRBD1 or TRBD2 (5 bases each). Trimming took 0 bases from V and 6 from J, leaving 16 bases between them. Germline assignment: CDR1 DFQATT and CDR2 SNEGSKA (reference sequence). The CDR3 loop spans 15 amino acids. CDR3 region: CSARDPGRWGDTQYF. The CDR3 DNA follows: TGCAGTGCTAGAGATCCCGGCAGGTGGGGGGATACGCAGTATTTT.

This rearrangement joins TRBV6-1 to TRBJ2-2; 8 nucleotides line up with TRBD1. With V trimmed by 8 bases and J by 4 bases, 9 bases remained unmatched. The CDR3 extends over 15 amino acids. Germline lookup yields CDR1 MNHNS and CDR2 SASEGT. The chain's CDR3 is CASGGTGPSTGELFF. CDR3 coding DNA: TGTGCCAGCGGTGGGACAGGCCCCTCCACCGGGGAGCTGTTTTTT.

As for this clonotype: A much larger clone lies a single base off, so this may be a read error. This rearrangement joins TRBV7-2 to TRBJ2-5, with D possibly called TRBD1 or TRBD2 (5 bases each). Germline loops: CDR1 SGHTA, CDR2 FQGNSA. The germline V and J ends were trimmed by 6 bases and 9 bases, with 17 bases remaining between them. The CDR3 length is 13 residues. Here the CDR3 reads CASSSDGVGAQYF. The CDR3 nucleotides are TGTGCCAGCAGTTCGGACGGGGTGGGGGCCCAGTACTTC.

This clonotype was recorded a few times. The chain couples TRBV5-1 to TRBJ2-7, with a weak D call TRBD1 (7 bases). V was cut by 0 bases and J by 2 bases, with 12 bases left in between. This CDR3 region has 15 residues. Per germline, CDR1 SGHRS and CDR2 YFSETQ. The CDR3 loop is CASSLVPGGTYEQYF. The CDR3 nucleotides are TGCGCCAGCAGCTTGGTCCCAGGGGGGACCTACGAGCAGTACTTC.

This rearrangement joins TRBV12-3 or TRBV12-4 to TRBJ1-6; possibly TRBD1 for D (6 bases). The CDR3 has 13 amino acids. V was pared by 5 bases and J by 10 bases, with 12 bases between. Here the CDR3 reads CASSDSGGSPLHF. The CDR3 nucleotides are TGTGCCAGCAGTGACTCCGGGGGCTCACCCCTCCACTTT.

The rearrangement uses TRBV29-1 and TRBJ1-1; D is possibly TRBD1 (6 bases). The CDR3 extends over 11 amino acids. The germline gives CDR1 SQVTM, CDR2 ANQGSEA. The V and J ends lost 8 bases and 5 bases respectively, with 12 bases between them. CDR3 nucleotide sequence: TGCAGCTTCCAAGGGGGAACTGAAGCTTTCTTT. The encoded protein is CSFQGGTEAFF.

This clonotype has ten or more counts. This sequence joins TRBV5-8 and TRBJ2-2, with D tentatively TRBD1 (5 bases). The CDR3 sequence is 14 residues long. Germline-derived CDR1 and CDR2 are SGHTS and YDEGEE. V was clipped by 0 bases and J by 7 bases, with 10 bases between them. This chain's CDR3 is CASSLGRAHGELFF. CDR3 bases: TGTGCCAGCAGCTTGGGCAGGGCTCACGGGGAGCTGTTTTTT.

The rearrangement uses TRBV12-3 or TRBV12-4 and TRBJ1-5; D remains ambiguous. The V and J ends lost 5 bases and 11 bases respectively, with 22 bases between them. The CDR3 runs 15 residues. The CDR3 is CASSRSTSGEETQHF. The CDR3 DNA follows: TGTGCCAGCAGTCGAAGTACTAGCGGGGAGGAGACCCAGCATTTT.

There are many counts of this clonotype. The rearrangement joins TRBV29-1 to TRBJ2-5; D gene ambiguous. With 0 bases removed from V and 5 bases from J, the gap between germline ends came to 13 bases. Germline V CDR1 and CDR2: SQVTM, ANQGSEA. The CDR3 totals 14 residues. The chain's CDR3 is CSVEDSLQPETQYF. CDR3 DNA: TGCAGCGTTGAAGATTCCCTACAGCCTGAGACCCAGTACTTC.

The sample holds a few counts of this clonotype. The genes are TRBV9 and TRBJ2-7; D not certain. The CDR3 has 13 amino acids. Germline CDR1 and CDR2: SGDLS and YYNGEE. Trimming removed 4 bases at V and 5 bases at J, with 13 bases between. The CDR3 DNA reads as TGTGCCAGCAGCTCAGATCGCCTGGACGAGCAGTACTTC. Encoded protein: CASSSDRLDEQYF.

The CDR3 DNA reads as TGTGCCATCAGTGAGTCAGGGACAGGGAGCTCCTACAATGAGCAGTTCTTC. Its translation is CAISESGTGSSYNEQFF. This chain joins TRBV10-3 and TRBJ2-7; 9 bases line up with TRBD1. With the DNA end fitting TRBJ2-1 better, the J assignment may be wrong. The germline V gene encodes CDR1 ENHRY and CDR2 SYGVKD. The CDR3 contains 17 residues.

Turning to this clonotype: A read error may explain this, as a much larger clone is one base away. The CDR3 DNA reads TGCGCCAGCAGCTTGACTGGATTCATGAACACTGAAGCTTTCTTT. This gives the protein CASSLTGFMNTEAFF. This chain joins TRBV5-1 and TRBJ1-1; D remains unclear. V lost 1 base and J lost 0, with 10 bases in between. This CDR3 is 15 amino acids long. Germline CDR1 is SGHRS and CDR2 is YFSETQ.

This clonotype has at least ten counts. This sequence joins TRBV7-8 and TRBJ1-1, with D perhaps TRBD1 (5 bases). The CDR3 has 15 amino acids. Trimming cost V 2 bases and J 0 bases, with 10 bases left between them. Per germline, CDR1 SGHVS and CDR2 FQNEAQ. Written as DNA, the CDR3 is TGTGCCAGCAGCTTAATAGGCAGGGTGAACACTGAAGCTTTCTTT. The encoded protein is CASSLIGRVNTEAFF. The full variable domain, completed using reference TRBV7-8 and TRBJ1-1, is GAGVSQSPRYKVAKRGQDVALRCDPISGHVSLFWYQQALGQGPEFLTYFQNEAQLDKSGLPSDRFFAERPEGSVSTLKIQRTQQEDSAVYLCASSLIGRVNTEAFFGQGTRLTVV.

This clonotype was seen many times. The chain is built from TRBV5-1 and TRBJ2-7; 8 bases align to TRBD1. Looked up from germline, CDR1 is SGHRS and CDR2 is YFSETQ. CDR3 length: 14 amino acids. V lost 4 bases, J lost 6 bases, and 9 bases stayed unmatched. The CDR3 DNA reads TGCGCCAGCAGCAAGGACAGGGTTCTATCCGAGCAGTACTTC. Translation gives CASSKDRVLSEQYF. The full variable domain, with the rest looked up from reference TRBV5-1 and TRBJ2-7, is KAGVTQTPRYLIKTRGQQVTLSCSPISGHRSVSWYQQTPGQGLQFLFEYFSETQRNKGNFPGRFSGRQFSNSRSEMNVSTLELGDSALYLCASSKDRVLSEQYFGPGTRLTVT.

This chain connects TRBV6-5 to TRBJ1-2, with 7 bases identical to TRBD1. V shed 6 bases and J 2 bases; nucleotides not matched to a gene: 15. CDR1 is MNHEY and CDR2 is SVGAGI in the germline V gene. This CDR3 contains 17 residues. DNA for the CDR3: TGTGCCAGCAGAAGTCTCGCGGGAGGGGGCCAAAACTATGGCTACACCTTC. It specifies CASRSLAGGGQNYGYTF.

The chain joins TRBV3-1 to TRBJ1-3; D is unclear. V lost 5 bases and J lost 0, with 2 bases in between. Germline V gene sequence: CDR1 LGHDT, CDR2 YNNKEL (reference sequence). The CDR3 sequence is 12 residues long. The CDR3 loop is CASSNSGNTIYF. The CDR3 DNA is TGTGCCAGCAGCAACTCTGGAAACACCATATATTTT.

There are many counts of this clonotype. The V and J genes are TRBV25-1 and TRBJ2-7; 8 positions match TRBD2. V lost 5 bases to trimming and J lost 2 bases; unmatched junction nucleotides: 2. Germline V gives CDR1 MGHDK, CDR2 SYGVNS. This CDR3 is 13 amino acids long. DNA for the CDR3: TGTGCCAGCAGTACCGGGAGGGCCTACGAGCAGTACTTC. Amino acid sequence: CASSTGRAYEQYF.